The clone carrying this T cell receptor (beta chain) was picked up many times. The record originates from a study of T cells after yellow fever vaccination. At the level of the study: Some fractions had low cell numbers, and these were prepared with SMART-Seq v4 Ultra Low Input.

Each CDR3 protein gets one entry after TCRdb re-called the 5' RACE reads with MiXCR. The sample includes tens of thousands of distinct CDR3 sequences, around 7.4% of them seen just once. Germline loops: CDR1 DFQATT, CDR2 SNEGSKA (reference sequence). This CDR3 comprises 14 residues. V was clipped by 3 bases and J by 7 bases; unmatched bases: 10. This clonotype was obtained from a man younger than 45 who received the YFV17D yellow fever vaccine. The material sequenced was CD8+ T cells sorted from PBMCs, taken 15 days after the yellow fever booster vaccination. The V gene is TRBV20-1, the J gene TRBJ2-7; 9 nucleotides align to TRBD1. For the CDR3, the DNA is TGCAGTGCTAGTCCCGGGACAGGGCCTCGGGAGCAGTACTTC. Amino acids: CSASPGTGPREQYF.